These 14 T cell receptor beta chains came from one sample sequenced in a study of blood T cell repertoires in COVID-19. Using immunoSEQ multiplex PCR, the repertoire was profiled, and TCRdb retains in-frame clones only, with some absent. The sample consists of roughly 320,000 clones, around 89% of them appearing once. The specimen sequenced was peripheral blood. The receptors originated from a woman aged 45-60 years with COVID-19, enrolled during active disease.

This chain connects TRBV5-4 to TRBJ2-1, with 8 nucleotides matching TRBD2. CDR1 and CDR2 from the germline V gene are SGHNT and YYREEE (reference sequence). The length of the CDR3 is 17 residues. The V and J ends lost 0 bases and 2 bases, in that order; junction bases with no gene match: 7. The CDR3 sequence: CASSLASGGYTYNEQFF. The CDR3 nucleotides are TGTGCCAGCAGCTTGGCTTCGGGGGGGTATACCTACAATGAGCAGTTCTTC. The full variable domain, with the rest looked up from reference TRBV5-4 and TRBJ2-1, is ETGVTQSPTHLIKTRGQQVTLRCSSQSGHNTVSWYQQALGQGPQFIFQYYREEENGRGNFPPRFSGLQFPNYSSELNVNALELDDSALYLCASSLASGGYTYNEQFFGPGTRLTVL.

The V call is TRBV11-2, the J call TRBJ1-4, with D perhaps TRBD1 (5 bases). The V end lost 4 bases, the J end lost 4 bases, and 19 bases lay between the germline ends. CDR3 length equals 17 residues. Germline assignment: CDR1 SGHAT and CDR2 FQNNGV. The CDR3 region has the DNA TGTGCCAGCAGCTCCGAAATGGCGGCAGGGCGTAATGAAAAACTGTTTTTT. Protein product: CASSSEMAAGRNEKLFF. Using reference TRBV11-2 and TRBJ1-4 for the parts outside the CDR3, the full variable domain is EAGVAQSPRYKIIEKRQSVAFWCNPISGHATLYWYQQILGQGPKLLIQFQNNGVVDDSQLPKDRFSAERLKGVDSTLKIQPAKLEDSAVYLCASSSEMAAGRNEKLFFGSGTQLSVL.

This rearrangement joins TRBV24-1 to TRBJ2-5; 14 bases align to TRBD2. CDR3 length: 19 residues. V was pared by 1 base and J by 1 base, with 7 bases of the junction left unmatched. CDR1 KGHDR and CDR2 SFDVKD come from the germline V gene. Here the CDR3 reads CATSDFGTSGSYGQETQYF. CDR3 DNA sequence: TGTGCCACCAGTGATTTTGGGACTAGCGGGAGCTACGGCCAAGAGACCCAGTACTTC.

The genes are TRBV7-9 and TRBJ1-1; TRBD1 aligns across 11 bases. CDR1 is SEHNR and CDR2 is FQNEAQ in the germline V gene (reference sequence). V was clipped by 5 bases and J by 2 bases; unmatched bases: 1. This CDR3 is 14 amino acids long. The CDR3 here is CASSRTGGNTEAFF. The DNA of the CDR3 is TGTGCCAGCAGCCGGACAGGGGGCAACACTGAAGCTTTCTTT.

This clone was counted a single time. The V and J genes are TRBV29-1 and TRBJ2-2; the match to TRBD1 covers 8 bases. V dropped 6 bases and J dropped 3; count of bases not matched to a gene: 12. Germline V gene lookup returns CDR1 SQVTM and CDR2 ANQGSEA. CDR3 length equals 16 residues. Written as DNA, the CDR3 is TGCAGCGTGGGCAACTGGGACAGGATAGACACCGGGGAGCTGTTTTTT. It is translated as CSVGNWDRIDTGELFF.

The CDR3 protein is CASSRGGQGSEQYF. The CDR3 DNA reads as TGTGCCAGCAGCCGGGGGGGACAGGGAAGCGAGCAGTACTTC. This sequence joins TRBV6-6 and TRBJ2-7; D may be TRBD1 (9 bases). Trimming left V 6 bases short and J 6 bases short, with 18 bases between. Germline loops: CDR1 MNHNY, CDR2 SVGAGI (reference sequence). There are 14 residues in the CDR3.

V gene TRBV30 combines with J gene TRBJ1-6, with 10 bases matching TRBD1. The CDR3 has 13 amino acids. V lost 3 bases and J lost 9; bases outside the gene matches: 2. Germline assignment: CDR1 GTSNPN and CDR2 SVGIG (reference sequence). The DNA of the CDR3 is TGTGCCTGGAGCGACAGGGGGCTTTCACCCCTCCACTTT. Protein product: CAWSDRGLSPLHF.

This clone was detected only a few times. V usage is TRBV6-5 and J usage is TRBJ1-2; perhaps TRBD1 as D (5 bases). There are 15 residues in the CDR3. V lost 5 bases and J 3 bases, leaving 16 bases between the germline ends. Germline CDR1 is MNHEY and CDR2 is SVGAGI. CDR3 in amino acids: CASSRTNRGYYGYTF. For the CDR3, the DNA is TGTGCCAGCAGTCGCACAAACCGGGGGTACTATGGCTACACCTTC.

This clone was detected only once. This chain connects TRBV7-9 to TRBJ1-2, with 7 bases identical to TRBD1. The CDR3 contains 13 residues. Looked up from germline, CDR1 is SEHNR and CDR2 is FQNEAQ (reference sequence). With 5 bases clipped from V and 1 base from J, the junction kept 1 base outside the gene matches. The CDR3 coding sequence is TGTGCCAGCAGCCGGGACAGTAACTATGGCTACACCTTC. Protein sequence: CASSRDSNYGYTF.

The V and J genes are TRBV14 and TRBJ1-1; 9 nucleotides align to TRBD1. With 5 bases clipped from V and 5 bases from J, the junction kept 9 bases outside the gene matches. From germline, CDR1 is SGHDN and CDR2 FVKESK. The CDR3 consists of 15 residues. CDR3 DNA: TGTGCCAGCAGCTCCCTCGGGACAGGGAGGACTGAAGCTTTCTTT. Protein product: CASSSLGTGRTEAFF. Based on the CDR3 plus reference TRBV14 and TRBJ1-1, the full variable domain is EAGVTQFPSHSVIEKGQTVTLRCDPISGHDNLYWYRRVMGKEIKFLLHFVKESKQDESGMPNNRFLAERTGGTYSTLKVQPAELEDSGVYFCASSSLGTGRTEAFFGQGTRLTVV.

The rearrangement links TRBV5-1 to TRBJ2-2; 7 nucleotides match TRBD1. The CDR3 loop spans 15 amino acids. The germline gives CDR1 SGHRS, CDR2 YFSETQ. V shed 1 base, J shed 7 bases, and the junction held 7 bases outside the gene matches. CDR3 loop: CASSLLTGEGGELFF. Here the CDR3 DNA reads TGCGCCAGCAGCTTGCTAACAGGGGAAGGCGGGGAGCTGTTTTTT.

This clone was seen at least ten times. The CDR3 DNA sequence: TGTGCCAGCAGCTCCTTAGACGAGCAGTACTTC. Translated, it gives CASSSLDEQYF. This sequence joins TRBV7-2 and TRBJ2-7; D is undetermined. Germline CDR1 reads SGHTA; CDR2 reads FQGNSA. This CDR3 comprises 11 residues. V was pared by 4 bases and J by 5 bases, with 6 bases between.

For this clone: The identical CDR3 is also encoded by other nucleotide sequences in the sample. The chain combines TRBV5-1 with TRBJ2-7, with a tentative D call TRBD1 (6 bases). V was clipped by 3 bases and J by 3 bases, with 7 bases between them. The CDR3 consists of 12 residues. Germline CDR1 SGHRS, CDR2 YFSETQ. DNA for the CDR3: TGCGCCAGCAGCTCACAGGGCTACGAGCAGTACTTC. This codes for CASSSQGYEQYF.

V and J are TRBV5-1 and TRBJ1-1, with a possible D match to TRBD1 (6 bases). CDR1 and CDR2 from the germline V gene are SGHRS and YFSETQ. The CDR3 consists of 16 residues. Trimming removed 0 bases from V and 0 bases from J, with 12 bases in between. CDR3 sequence reads: CASSLDPGAVNTEAFF. CDR3 nucleotides: TGCGCCAGCAGCTTGGATCCAGGGGCGGTGAACACTGAAGCTTTCTTT.